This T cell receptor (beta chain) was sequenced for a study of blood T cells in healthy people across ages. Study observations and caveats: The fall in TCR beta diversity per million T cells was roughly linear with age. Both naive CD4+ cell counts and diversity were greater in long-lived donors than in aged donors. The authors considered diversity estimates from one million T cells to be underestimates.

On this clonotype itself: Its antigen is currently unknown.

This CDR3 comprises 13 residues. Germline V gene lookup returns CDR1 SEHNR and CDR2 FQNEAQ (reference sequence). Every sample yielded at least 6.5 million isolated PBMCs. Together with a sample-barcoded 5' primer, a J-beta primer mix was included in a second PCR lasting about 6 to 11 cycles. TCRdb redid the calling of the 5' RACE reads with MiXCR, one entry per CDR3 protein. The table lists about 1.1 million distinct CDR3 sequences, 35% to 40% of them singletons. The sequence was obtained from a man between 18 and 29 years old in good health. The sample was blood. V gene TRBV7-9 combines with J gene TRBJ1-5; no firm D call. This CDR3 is CVSSKSDNQPQHF. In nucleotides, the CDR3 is TGTGTGAGCAGCAAGTCTGACAATCAGCCCCAGCATTTT.